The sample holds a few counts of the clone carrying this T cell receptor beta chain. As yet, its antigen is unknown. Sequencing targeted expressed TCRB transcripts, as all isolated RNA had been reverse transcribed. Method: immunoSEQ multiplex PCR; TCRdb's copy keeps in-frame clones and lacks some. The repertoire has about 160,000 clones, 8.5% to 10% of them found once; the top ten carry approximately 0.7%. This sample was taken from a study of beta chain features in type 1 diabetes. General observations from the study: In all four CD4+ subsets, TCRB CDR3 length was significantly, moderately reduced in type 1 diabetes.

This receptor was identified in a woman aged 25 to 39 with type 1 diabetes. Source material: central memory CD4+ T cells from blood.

CDR3 DNA sequence: TGCGCCAGCAGCGGTAGCGGGAGGGCCGGGGATACGCAGTATTTT. This sequence encodes CASSGSGRAGDTQYF. The chain is built from TRBV5-1 and TRBJ2-3, with TRBD2 matching over 11 bases. The CDR3 covers 15 residues. Trimming at V came to 4 bases and at J to 6 bases, leaving 7 bases not matched to a gene. Germline V gives CDR1 SGHRS, CDR2 YFSETQ.